The present TCR beta chain was sequenced within a study of blood T cell repertoires in COVID-19 (dated by TCRdb to about 2020). Turning to the overall study: Collaborator samples came from the United States, Italy and Spain and covered acute and convalescent phases of COVID-19. The dataset comprised deeply sampled blood TCRbeta repertoires from subjects exposed to, actively infected with, or recovered from COVID-19. Nearly every sample came with metadata listing a de-identified subject ID, COVID-19 status, age in years and sex. The prospective study material was composed of cDNA or gDNA derived from T cells, B-cell-depleted T cells, or PBMCs. The samples were drawn from the first 160 participants of the ongoing ImmuneRACE study and from 1,254 subjects provided by 6 global collaborators. The repertoires were released in a freely available public database meant as a resource for research on the immune response to SARS-CoV-2. Where available, HLA class I and class II types were taken from metadata supplied by the sample provider and were not determined by assay-based typing. Overall study results and their limits: The amount of clinical and demographic metadata varied by source and participant and was provided uncurated.

As regards this clone: It lacks a known antigen. Base-call qualities are not available, and no considerably larger clone is one nucleotide away.

TCRbeta CDR3 regions were amplified from genomic DNA by means of the immunoSEQ Assay, a bias-controlled multiplex PCR. For the original study's pipeline: The number of nucleated cells in each sample was estimated from the amplification of reference gene primers within the assay. Sequence reads were collapsed and filtered to measure the absolute abundance of every unique TCRbeta CDR3 rearrangement. Productive Simpson clonality was computed per sample as the square root of Simpson's diversity index over productive rearrangements. The table was pulled from immuneACCESS by TCRdb, which kept in-frame rearrangements only. Such tables lose some clones; where checked, under half of the loss comes from unresolved V genes, and the rest has no known cause. Clone size and V and J calls were adopted from that table, with D and trimming inferred from the DNA. This sample gives more than 300,000 clones in total; 91% of them show up just once. The ten most abundant clones make up around 0.94% of the sample.

Counted from cysteine to phenylalanine, this CDR3 has 15 amino acids. Just the 45-base CDR3 DNA is kept, in frame starting at base 1. From a lookup of the germline V gene, CDR1 and CDR2 are SGHRS and YFSETQ. The germline V end is reduced by 3 bases and the J end by 2 bases; junction bases left unmatched: 3. Participants in the prospective study were aged roughly 18 to 90 years, lived in under 30 United States geographic areas, and enrolled through a virtual design. To assign participants to cohorts, the prospective study relied on clinical history that participants themselves reported in a screening survey and a study questionnaire. Exposed participants had been in contact, within 2 weeks of entering the study, with a person who had a PCR-confirmed or clinician-diagnosed case of COVID-19. Each participant in the prospective study had whole blood, serum and a nasopharyngeal or oropharyngeal swab collected by mobile phlebotomists. Over a roughly two-month period, participants in the prospective study had the option of providing additional blood draws and questionnaires. Before DNA extraction, prospective study blood samples were shipped either frozen or at room temperature.

The chain uses TRBV5-1 and TRBJ1-3; 9 nucleotides in the junction match TRBD1. Input material: PBMCs or T cells enriched from blood (not recorded which). The TCR comes from a woman aged 40 to 49 who had been exposed to COVID-19. The DNA sequence is TGCGCCAGCAGCTGGGGGGACAGGGCTGGAAACACCATATATTTT. This yields the protein CASSWGDRAGNTIYF.